The TCR beta chain described here comes from a study of shared clonotypes between healthy human individuals. There were only Caucasian adults among the donors, and all lived in Nashville, Tennessee. Germline assignment: CDR1 SGDLS and CDR2 YYNGEE. This CDR3 has 16 residues. J gave up 0 bases and V 2 bases, and 4 bases lay outside the gene matches. Sequencing used immunoSEQ multiplex PCR; TCRdb keeps in-frame clones, though not all of them. The sample consists of around 1.1 million clones, 60% to 85% of them appearing once. The source of this sequence is a young man in good health. Some clones in this sample may be carry-over from other donors' samples. Sequenced: memory CD4+ T cells from PBMCs. The subset: CD45RA-negative fraction. This sequence joins TRBV9 and TRBJ2-1, with 8 nucleotides matching TRBD2. The CDR3 reads CASSVAAGGSYNEQFF. CDR3 coding DNA: TGTGCCAGCAGCGTGGCTGCGGGGGGCTCCTACAATGAGCAGTTCTTC. Using reference TRBV9 and TRBJ2-1 for the parts outside the CDR3, the full variable domain is DSGVTQTPKHLITATGQRVTLRCSPRSGDLSVYWYQQSLDQGLQFLIQYYNGEERAKGNILERFSAQQFPDLHSELNLSSLELGDSALYFCASSVAAGGSYNEQFFGPGTRLTVL.